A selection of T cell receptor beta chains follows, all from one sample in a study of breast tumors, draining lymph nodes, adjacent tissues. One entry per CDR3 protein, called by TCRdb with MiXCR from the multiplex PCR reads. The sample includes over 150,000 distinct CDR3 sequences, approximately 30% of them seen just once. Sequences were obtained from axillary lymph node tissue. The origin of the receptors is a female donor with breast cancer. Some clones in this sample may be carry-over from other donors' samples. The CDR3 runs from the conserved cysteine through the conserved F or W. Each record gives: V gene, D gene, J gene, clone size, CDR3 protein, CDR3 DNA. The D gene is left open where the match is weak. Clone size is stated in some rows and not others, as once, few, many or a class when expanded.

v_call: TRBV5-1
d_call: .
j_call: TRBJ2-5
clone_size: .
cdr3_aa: CASSFRGWQEAQYF
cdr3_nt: TGCGCCAGCAGCTTTCGAGGCTGGCAAGAGGCCCAGTACTTC

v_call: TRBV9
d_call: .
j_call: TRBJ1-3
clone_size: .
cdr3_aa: CASSFSGYGSGNTIYF
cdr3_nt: TGTGCCAGCAGCTTCTCAGGCTACGGCTCTGGAAACACCATATATTTT

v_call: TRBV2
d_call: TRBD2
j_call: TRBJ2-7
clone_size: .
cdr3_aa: CASELTSGRNYEQYF
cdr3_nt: TGTGCCAGCGAACTGACTAGCGGGAGAAACTACGAGCAGTACTTC

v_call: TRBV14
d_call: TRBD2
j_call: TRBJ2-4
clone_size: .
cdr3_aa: CASSQRTFAGGAKNIQYF
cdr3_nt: TGTGCCAGCAGCCAAAGGACTTTTGCGGGGGGGGCCAAAAACATTCAGTACTTC

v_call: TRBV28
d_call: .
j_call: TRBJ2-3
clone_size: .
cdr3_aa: CASSFGGSLVNTQYF
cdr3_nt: TGTGCCAGCAGTTTCGGGGGCTCTCTCGTGAATACGCAGTATTTT

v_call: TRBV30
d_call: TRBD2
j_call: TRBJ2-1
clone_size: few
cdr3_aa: CAWRTSGPNEQFF
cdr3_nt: TGTGCCTGGCGGACTAGCGGGCCTAATGAGCAGTTCTTC

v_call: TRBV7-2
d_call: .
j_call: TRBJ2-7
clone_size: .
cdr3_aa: CASSLTLRLRVPTARAVWEQYF
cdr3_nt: TGTGCCAGCAGCTTAACCCTGCGACTTAGGGTTCCCACGGCCAGAGCAGTGTGGGAGCAGTACTTC

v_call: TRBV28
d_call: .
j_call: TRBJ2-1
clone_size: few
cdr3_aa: CASSSPGLLDHNEQFF
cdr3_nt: TGTGCCAGCAGTTCTCCGGGACTCCTGGACCACAATGAGCAGTTCTTC

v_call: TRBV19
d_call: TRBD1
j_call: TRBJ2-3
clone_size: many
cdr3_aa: CASSFPRGQGTDTQYF
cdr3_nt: TGTGCCAGTAGTTTCCCGAGGGGACAGGGGACAGATACGCAGTATTTT

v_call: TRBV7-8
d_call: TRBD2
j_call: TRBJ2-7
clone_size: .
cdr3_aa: CASNPLAGERSYEQYF
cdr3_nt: TGTGCCAGCAACCCATTAGCGGGGGAGCGGTCCTACGAGCAGTACTTC

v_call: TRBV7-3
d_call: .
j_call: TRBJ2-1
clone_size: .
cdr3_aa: CASSAEGVSYNEQLF
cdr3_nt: TGTGCCAGCAGCGCGGAGGGAGTTTCCTACAATGAGCAGCTCTTC

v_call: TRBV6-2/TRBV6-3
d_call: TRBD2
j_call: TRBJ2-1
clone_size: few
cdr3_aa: CASLDTGTSYNEQFF
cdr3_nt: TGTGCCAGCCTGGATACCGGGACTAGTTACAATGAGCAGTTCTTC

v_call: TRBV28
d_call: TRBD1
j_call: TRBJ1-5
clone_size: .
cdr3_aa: CASSFYRGDQPQHF
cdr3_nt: TGTGCCAGCAGTTTCTACAGGGGTGATCAGCCCCAGCATTTT

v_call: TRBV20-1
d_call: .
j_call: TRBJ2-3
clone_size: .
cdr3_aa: CRASGSSTDTQYF
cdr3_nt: TGCAGAGCGAGCGGGTCTAGCACAGATACGCAGTATTTT

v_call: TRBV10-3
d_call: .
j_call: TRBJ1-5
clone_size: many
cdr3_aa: CAISPNQPQHF
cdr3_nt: TGTGCCATCAGTCCAAATCAGCCCCAGCATTTT

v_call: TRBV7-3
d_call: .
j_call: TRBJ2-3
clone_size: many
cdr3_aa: CASSLDRTDTQYF
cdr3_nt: TGTGCCAGCAGCTTAGACCGCACAGATACGCAGTATTTT

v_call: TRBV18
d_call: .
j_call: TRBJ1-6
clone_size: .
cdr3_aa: CASPASSQNSPFHF
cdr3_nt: TGTGCCAGCCCGGCATCGTCTCAGAATTCACCCTTCCACTTT

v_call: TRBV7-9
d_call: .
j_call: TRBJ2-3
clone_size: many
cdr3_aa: CASSSTDVLADTQYF
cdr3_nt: TGTGCCAGCAGCTCCACTGATGTCCTCGCAGATACGCAGTATTTT